What follows are 13 T cell receptor beta chains derived from one specimen sequenced in a study of early T cells in non-severe SARS-CoV-2 infection. MiXCR, run by TCRdb on the 5' RACE reads, gives a single entry per CDR3 protein. The repertoire holds tens of thousands of distinct CDR3 sequences, with roughly 15% as singletons. The source material was whole blood. The receptors here all came from an adult who was a healthcare worker with PCR-confirmed SARS-CoV-2 infection or an uninfected control (not recorded which).

This clonotype was observed at least ten times. The rearrangement links TRBV10-2 to TRBJ2-3; the match to TRBD2 covers 10 bases. V dropped 4 bases and J dropped 3; count of bases not matched to a gene: 7. The V gene's germline CDR1 is WSHSY and CDR2 SAAADI. The CDR3 runs to 16 residues. CDR3 amino acids: CASSVGSGGQTDTQYF. The CDR3 nucleotides are TGCGCCAGCAGTGTGGGTAGCGGGGGGCAAACAGATACGCAGTATTTT.

The rearrangement uses TRBV12-3 or TRBV12-4 and TRBJ2-6, with 7 bases fitting TRBD1. CDR3 size: 19 residues. V shed 1 base and J 2 bases; nucleotides not matched to a gene: 11. CDR3 sequence (DNA): TGTGCCAGCAGTTTAGGGGTAGACAGGGTTAGTCCTGGGGCCAACGTCCTGACTTTC. Encoded protein: CASSLGVDRVSPGANVLTF.

The V call is TRBV20-1, the J call TRBJ1-6, with TRBD1 identical over 9 bases. The CDR3 is 14 amino acids. The J segment lost 11 bases and the V segment lost 6 bases, leaving 11 bases of the junction unmatched. The germline gives CDR1 DFQATT, CDR2 SNEGSKA (reference sequence). The CDR3 here is CSAVFRDREPPLHF. Written as DNA, the CDR3 is TGCAGTGCCGTATTCCGGGACAGGGAGCCACCCCTCCACTTT.

V usage is TRBV5-1 and J usage is TRBJ1-2; 7 bases map to TRBD1. The CDR3 is 14 residues long. Germline V gene data show CDR1 as SGHRS and CDR2 as YFSETQ. Trimming took 4 bases from V and 7 from J; bases not matched to a gene: 10. The CDR3 DNA sequence: TGCGCCAGCAGCCAGAGACAGGGTGAGTCTGGCTACACCTTC. It codes for CASSQRQGESGYTF.

This clonotype was counted ten times or more. The gene calls are TRBV10-3 and TRBJ1-1, with D tentatively TRBD1 (6 bases). Trimming removed 4 bases from V and 0 bases from J, with 9 bases in between. The CDR3 loop spans 14 amino acids. CDR1 and CDR2 from the germline V gene are ENHRY and SYGVKD. The CDR3 sequence is CAISAGQMNTEAFF. Written as DNA, the CDR3 is TGTGCCATCAGTGCAGGACAGATGAACACTGAAGCTTTCTTT.

About this clonotype itself: One junction end disagrees with the germline gene, perhaps due to a read error. V is TRBV5-1 and J is TRBJ1-1; a weak D match, TRBD1 (6 bases). Germline CDR1 reads SGHRS; CDR2 reads YFSETQ. CDR3 size: 13 residues. The DNA of the CDR3 is TGCGCCAGCAGCTTGACAGGGAACACTAAAGCTTTCTTT. Amino acid sequence: CASSLTGNTKAFF. Full variable domain (missing parts from reference TRBV5-1 and TRBJ1-1): KAGVTQTPRYLIKTRGQQVTLSCSPISGHRSVSWYQQTPGQGLQFLFEYFSETQRNKGNFPGRFSGRQFSNSRSEMNVSTLELGDSALYLCASSLTGNTKAFFGQGTRLTVV.

In its sample, this clonotype was seen many times. The chain links TRBV20-1 to TRBJ2-7; 7 bases are shared with TRBD1. With 6 bases clipped from V and 3 bases from J, the junction kept 14 bases outside the gene matches. This CDR3 has 15 residues. The V gene's germline CDR1 is DFQATT and CDR2 SNEGSKA (reference sequence). CDR3 coding DNA: TGCAGTGCGTCGGCGCAGACAGGGTTATTCTACGAGCAGTACTTC. It translates to CSASAQTGLFYEQYF.

This clonotype was observed at least ten times. CDR3 sequence (DNA): TGTGCCACCAGTGATGGATCCTACAATGAGCAGTTCTTC. It is translated as CATSDGSYNEQFF. This rearrangement joins TRBV24-1 to TRBJ2-1; D remains unclear. CDR3 size: 13 residues. The germline V gene encodes CDR1 KGHDR and CDR2 SFDVKD. The V and J ends lost 3 bases and 1 base respectively, with 3 bases between them.

This clonotype was recorded a few times. The V call is TRBV10-1, the J call TRBJ2-3; D may correspond to TRBD1 or TRBD2 (5 bases each). This CDR3 comprises 15 residues. V gave up 6 bases and J gave up 3 bases, with 16 bases separating them. Germline CDR1 WNHNN, CDR2 SYGVQD (reference sequence). DNA of the CDR3: TGCGCCAGCAGGGGGCTAAGGGAGTGGACAGATACGCAGTATTTT. Its protein product is CASRGLREWTDTQYF.

The chain has TRBV11-2 and TRBJ2-7, with D uncertain. This CDR3 contains 14 residues. The germline V and J ends were trimmed by 6 bases and 3 bases, with 15 bases remaining between them. CDR1 SGHAT and CDR2 FQNNGV come from the germline V gene. The CDR3 DNA reads as TGTGCCAGCAGTACCGGGCCCCACAACTACGAGCAGTACTTC. This sequence encodes CASSTGPHNYEQYF.

This CDR3 is CASSLGFSNEKLFF. CDR3 in DNA: TGTGCCAGCAGCTTGGGGTTTTCTAATGAAAAACTGTTTTTT. The chain recombines TRBV5-8 with TRBJ1-4; D ambiguous. There are 14 residues in the CDR3. Germline V gene lookup returns CDR1 SGHTS and CDR2 YDEGEE. The V and J ends lost 0 bases and 3 bases respectively, with 6 bases between them.

The gene calls are TRBV2 and TRBJ2-1, with 12 bases fitting TRBD2. The CDR3 is made up of 15 amino acids. The V gene end was trimmed by 3 bases and the J gene end by 7 bases; junction bases not matched to a gene: 4. The V gene's germline CDR1 is SNHLY and CDR2 FYNNEI. The CDR3: CASSDTSGGTNEQFF. Written as DNA, the CDR3 is TGTGCCAGCAGTGACACTAGCGGGGGGACTAATGAGCAGTTCTTC.

The J gene is TRBJ1-2, the V gene TRBV20-1; 9 bases agree with TRBD1. In germline, CDR1 is DFQATT, CDR2 SNEGSKA (reference sequence). The CDR3 extends over 14 amino acids. J gave up 6 bases and V 5 bases, and 10 bases lay outside the gene matches. The CDR3 region has the DNA TGCAGTGCTTTCTTCGGGGACAGGGTCCATGGCTACACCTTC. This sequence encodes CSAFFGDRVHGYTF.